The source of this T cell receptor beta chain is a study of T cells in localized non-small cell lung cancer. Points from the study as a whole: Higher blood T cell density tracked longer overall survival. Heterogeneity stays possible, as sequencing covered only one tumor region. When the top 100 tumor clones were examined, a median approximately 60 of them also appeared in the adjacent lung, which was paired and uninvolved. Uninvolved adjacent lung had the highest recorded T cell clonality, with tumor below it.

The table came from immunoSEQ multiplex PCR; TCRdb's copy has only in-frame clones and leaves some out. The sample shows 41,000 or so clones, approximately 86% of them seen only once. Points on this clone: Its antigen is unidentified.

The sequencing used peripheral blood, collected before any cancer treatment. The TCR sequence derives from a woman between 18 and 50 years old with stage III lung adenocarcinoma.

In DNA form, the CDR3 reads TGTGCCATCAGTGAGTCGAAGGCGGTAACAAATTCACCCCTCCACTTT. Its translation: CAISESKAVTNSPLHF. J is TRBJ1-6 and V is TRBV10-3; D is ambiguous. Per the germline V gene, CDR1 is ENHRY and CDR2 is SYGVKD. The CDR3 loop spans 16 amino acids. V was trimmed by 0 bases and J by 7 bases, leaving 13 bases between them.